The sequence of this T cell receptor (beta chain) was determined in a study of control samples from healthy donors and cancer patients. Of note for this clone: This same CDR3 is encoded by further DNA sequences in the sample.

Profiled with immunoSEQ multiplex PCR; TCRdb holds only in-frame clones, not every one. The sample consists of over 100,000 clones, more than 80% of them appearing once. Per germline, CDR1 KGHSH and CDR2 LQKENI. The CDR3 is 13 amino acids. V lost 1 base and J 2 bases, leaving 5 bases between the germline ends. This TCR was sampled from a middle-aged man in good health. Specimen: blood. This chain connects TRBV18 to TRBJ2-5, with D unresolved. This chain's CDR3 is CASSPRQQETQYF. The CDR3 DNA follows: TGTGCCAGCTCACCACGGCAGCAAGAGACCCAGTACTTC.